This T cell receptor beta chain was obtained from a study of shared T cell receptors in the human thymus. Sequencing used immunoSEQ multiplex PCR; TCRdb keeps in-frame clones, though not all of them. This table has about 660,000 clones, around 87% appearing once. The V gene lost 1 base and the J gene lost 1 base, with 13 bases spanning the gap. Germline assignment: CDR1 SEHNR and CDR2 FQNEAQ (reference sequence). The CDR3 loop spans 16 amino acids. These sequences were also reported in another study, on human thymus T cells.

The V gene is TRBV7-9, the J gene TRBJ1-1; weak D call: TRBD1 (6 bases). The sequenced sample consisted of thymocytes. The clonotype comes from a boy under three years old with a congenital heart defect. CDR3: CASSLGPKGGNTEAFF. The CDR3 DNA is TGTGCCAGCAGCTTAGGCCCTAAAGGGGGGAACACTGAAGCTTTCTTT.